This T cell receptor beta chain was captured by sequencing in a study of OX40 agonist ivuxolimab in advanced cancers. Across the study: Partial responses were recorded for three patients, including one with hepatocellular carcinoma and two with cutaneous melanoma. The study's findings and limits: In a subset of nonresponders, normalized T-cell clonal expansion was also low.

With regard to this clone: Its antigen remains unknown.

The table came from immunoSEQ multiplex PCR; TCRdb's copy has only in-frame clones and leaves some out. The sample contains 15,000 to 20,000 clones, over 80% of which appear only once. This sequence was found in an adult with an advanced solid tumor such as melanoma, head and neck, liver or kidney cancer. The sample here was CD4+ or CD8+ T cells sorted from blood, taken in a trial of the OX40 agonist ivuxolimab.

Here the CDR3 reads CASSLGGTSTDTQYF. The CDR3 coding sequence is TGTGCCAGCAGCTTAGGCGGGACCAGCACAGATACGCAGTATTTT. The chain is built from TRBV7-2 and TRBJ2-3; D is possibly TRBD2 (6 bases). Germline V gene lookup returns CDR1 SGHTA and CDR2 FQGNSA. V was cut by 1 base and J by 0 bases, with 8 bases left in between. CDR3 size: 15 residues.